This T cell receptor (beta chain) appears in the sequencing data of a study of chemoradiotherapy in HPV16-positive cancers. Method: immunoSEQ multiplex PCR; TCRdb's copy keeps in-frame clones and lacks some. The table records some 11,000 clones, more than 50% of them present only once. CDR1 is SNHLY and CDR2 is FYNNEI in the germline V gene. Trimming pared 6 bases from V and 5 bases from J, leaving 16 bases between. The CDR3 is made up of 15 amino acids. Notes on this clone: Its target is not known.

Notes on the study in general: Functional assays defining HPV-specific T cells used only two HPV16-positive patients.

The TCR originated in a human donor with HPV-associated anogenital cancer. The chain uses TRBV2 and TRBJ2-2, with D possibly TRBD2 on 7 matching bases. The specimen was obtained from a patient who underwent chemoradiotherapy. Written as DNA, the CDR3 is TGTGCCAGCAGACTCCTTAGGGGGGGTACCGGGGAGCTGTTTTTT. Protein sequence: CASRLLRGGTGELFF.